Included here is one TCR beta chain sequence, with context. This record comes from a study of blood T cells in healthy people across ages. A J-beta primer mix and a sample-barcoded 5' primer were used in a second PCR of about 7 to 12 cycles. TCRdb recomputed calls from the 5' RACE reads with MiXCR, one row per CDR3 protein. This sample has some 730,000 distinct CDR3 sequences, with 22% found just once. CDR1 is LNHNV and CDR2 is YYDKDF in the germline V gene (reference sequence). The CDR3 has 14 residues. V lost 0 bases and J lost 1, with 7 bases in between. This sequence joins TRBV15 and TRBJ2-7; D call uncertain. Specimen: blood. The clonotype originates from a man between 65 and 80 years old in good health. For the CDR3, the DNA is TGTGCCACCAGCAGAGATCGCGCATCCTACGAGCAGTACTTC. This codes for CATSRDRASYEQYF.